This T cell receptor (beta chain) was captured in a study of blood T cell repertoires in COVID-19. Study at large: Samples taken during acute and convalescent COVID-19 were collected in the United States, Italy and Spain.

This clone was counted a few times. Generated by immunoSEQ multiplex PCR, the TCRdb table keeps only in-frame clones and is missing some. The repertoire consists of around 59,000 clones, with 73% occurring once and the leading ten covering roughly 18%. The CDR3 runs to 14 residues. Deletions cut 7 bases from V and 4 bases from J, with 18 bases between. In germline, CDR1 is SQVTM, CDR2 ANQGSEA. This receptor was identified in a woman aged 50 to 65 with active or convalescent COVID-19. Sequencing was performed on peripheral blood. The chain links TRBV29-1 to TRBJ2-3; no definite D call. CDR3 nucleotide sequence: TGCAGCGCCAGTAGTGACTCGAAGGCAGATACGCAGTATTTT. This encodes CSASSDSKADTQYF.